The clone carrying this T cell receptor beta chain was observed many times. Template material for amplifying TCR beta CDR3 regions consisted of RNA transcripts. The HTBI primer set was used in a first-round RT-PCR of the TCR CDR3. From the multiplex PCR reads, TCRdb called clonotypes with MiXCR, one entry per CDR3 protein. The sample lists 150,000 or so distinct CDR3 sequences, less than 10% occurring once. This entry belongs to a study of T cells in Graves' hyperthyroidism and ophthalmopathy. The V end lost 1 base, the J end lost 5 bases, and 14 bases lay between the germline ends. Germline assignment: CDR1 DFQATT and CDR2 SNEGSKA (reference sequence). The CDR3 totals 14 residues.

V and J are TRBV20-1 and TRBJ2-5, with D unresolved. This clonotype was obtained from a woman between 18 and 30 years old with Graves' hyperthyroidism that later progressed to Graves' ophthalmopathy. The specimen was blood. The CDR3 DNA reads TGCAGTGCTAGAGCGGGCGGCCTTCTCGAGACCCAGTACTTC. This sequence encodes CSARAGGLLETQYF.